This TCR beta chain was sequenced during a study of blood T cells in healthy people across ages. Study-level results: It was the long-lived donors that had more naive CD4+ cells and higher diversity than aged donors.

Then a second PCR, running roughly 6 to 11 cycles, was carried out with a sample-barcoded 5' primer and a J-beta primer mix. Per-sample output comprised a minimum of 3 million paired-end reads containing CDR3. TCRdb re-derived calls from the 5' RACE reads in MiXCR, one entry per CDR3 protein. The sample lists more than 650,000 distinct CDR3 sequences; roughly 50% were seen once. A remark on this clonotype: Antigen specificity is unknown.

Germline lookup yields CDR1 KGHDR and CDR2 SFDVKD. With 1 base removed from V and 0 bases from J, the gap between germline ends came to 15 bases. This CDR3 spans 18 amino acids. The clonotype originates from an elderly man in good health. Material for sequencing was blood. This sequence joins TRBV24-1 and TRBJ2-1; D ambiguous. CDR3 nucleotide sequence: TGTGCCACCAGTGATTTAAGGGCAGAGGATAGCTCCTACAATGAGCAGTTCTTC. It yields the protein CATSDLRAEDSSYNEQFF.